This T cell receptor beta chain stems from a study of blood T cell repertoires in COVID-19 (TCRdb year 2020). At the level of the whole study: Collaborator samples came from the United States, Italy and Spain and covered acute and convalescent phases of COVID-19. The material from the prospective study consisted of cDNA or gDNA derived from T cells, B-cell-depleted T cells, or PBMCs. Deeply sampled blood TCRbeta repertoires from subjects exposed to, actively infected with, or recovered from COVID-19 were included in the dataset. A freely available public database, intended as a resource for researchers studying the immune response to SARS-CoV-2, is where the repertoires were released. The samples were drawn from two sources: the first 160 participants of the ongoing ImmuneRACE study, and 950 to 1,500 subjects contributed by 6 global collaborators. Sample metadata almost always included a de-identified subject ID, COVID-19 status, age in years and sex. Where available, HLA class I and class II types were taken from metadata supplied by the sample provider and were not determined by assay-based typing.

This clone appeared a few times. Its antigen specificity is not known. Base quality data are lacking; no much larger clone is found one base away. Summary of the overall study and its limitations: The quantity of clinical and demographic metadata differed by source and by participant and was supplied without curation.

In the prospective study, participants were roughly 18 to 90 years old, resided in 24 geographic areas of the United States, and were enrolled through a virtual design. Cohort assignment in the prospective study relied on participant-reported clinical history from a screening survey and a study questionnaire. Each participant in the prospective study had whole blood, serum and a nasopharyngeal or oropharyngeal swab collected by mobile phlebotomists. Participants in the prospective study had the option to provide additional blood draws and questionnaires over an approximately 2-month period. Before DNA extraction, prospective study blood samples were shipped either frozen or at room temperature. TCRbeta CDR3 regions were amplified from genomic DNA using the immunoSEQ Assay, a bias-controlled multiplex PCR. In the paper's pipeline: The number of nucleated cells in each sample was estimated by amplification of reference gene primers within the assay. To quantify the absolute abundance of each unique TCRbeta CDR3 rearrangement, sequence reads were collapsed and filtered. For each sample, productive Simpson clonality was calculated as the square root of Simpson's diversity index across productive rearrangements. Imported from immuneACCESS, the table was reduced by TCRdb to in-frame sequences with V and J called. These copies leave out some clones; in studies compared against another copy, an unresolved V gene accounts for under half, and the cause of the remainder is not known. The DNA was the basis for D and trimming; V, J and clone size are from that table. The sample yields approximately 200,000 clones; roughly nine tenths were counted once. The ten largest clones add up to 2% to 2.5% of the sample.

The CDR3 contains 11 residues, cysteine and phenylalanine counted. Left in the record is the CDR3 DNA by itself, 33 bases read in frame from the first base. Compared with germline, V lacks 6 bases and J lacks 11 bases; bases without a gene match: 2. Material for sequencing was PBMCs or T cells enriched from blood (not recorded which). This chain is built from TRBV12-3 or TRBV12-4 and TRBJ2-1; the junction holds 9 bases that match TRBD2. The sequence derives from a woman aged 40 to 50 with acute COVID-19. The DNA reads as follows: TGTGCCAGCAGGCTAGCGGGGCAGCAGTTCTTC. This codes for CASRLAGQQFF.